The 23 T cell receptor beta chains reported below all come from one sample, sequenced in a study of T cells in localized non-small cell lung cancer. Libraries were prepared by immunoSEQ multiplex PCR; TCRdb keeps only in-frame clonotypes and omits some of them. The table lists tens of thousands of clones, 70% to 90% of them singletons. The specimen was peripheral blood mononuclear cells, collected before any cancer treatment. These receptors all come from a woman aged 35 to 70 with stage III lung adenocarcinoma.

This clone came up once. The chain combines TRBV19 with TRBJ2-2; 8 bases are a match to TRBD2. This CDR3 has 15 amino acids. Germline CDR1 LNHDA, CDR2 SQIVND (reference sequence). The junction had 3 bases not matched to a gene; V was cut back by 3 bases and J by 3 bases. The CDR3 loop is CASSILAGDTGELFF. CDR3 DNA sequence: TGTGCCAGTAGTATCCTAGCGGGTGACACCGGGGAGCTGTTTTTT. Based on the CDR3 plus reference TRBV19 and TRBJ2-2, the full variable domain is DGGITQSPKYLFRKEGQNVTLSCEQNLNHDAMYWYRQDPGQGLRLIYYSQIVNDFQKGDIAEGYSVSREKKESFPLTVTSAQKNPTAFYLCASSILAGDTGELFFGEGSRLTVL.

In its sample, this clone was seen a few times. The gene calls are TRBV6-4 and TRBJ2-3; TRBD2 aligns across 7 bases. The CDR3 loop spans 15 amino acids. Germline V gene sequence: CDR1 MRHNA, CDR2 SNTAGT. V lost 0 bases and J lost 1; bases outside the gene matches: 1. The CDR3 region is CASSDSGGGTDTQYF. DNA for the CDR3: TGTGCCAGCAGTGACTCGGGGGGGGGCACAGATACGCAGTATTTT.

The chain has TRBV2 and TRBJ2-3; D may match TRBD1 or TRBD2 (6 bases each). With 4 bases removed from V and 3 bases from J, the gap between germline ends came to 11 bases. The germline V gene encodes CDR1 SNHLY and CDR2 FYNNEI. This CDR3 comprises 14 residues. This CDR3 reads CASSVGGWTDTQYF. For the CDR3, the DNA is TGTGCCAGCAGTGTCGGGGGCTGGACAGATACGCAGTATTTT.

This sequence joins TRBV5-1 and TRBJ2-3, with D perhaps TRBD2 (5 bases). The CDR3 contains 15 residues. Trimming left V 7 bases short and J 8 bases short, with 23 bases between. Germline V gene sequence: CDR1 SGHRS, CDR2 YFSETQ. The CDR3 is CASLSGKSVSGTQYF. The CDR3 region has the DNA TGCGCCAGCCTCTCCGGGAAATCAGTGTCGGGTACGCAGTATTTT.

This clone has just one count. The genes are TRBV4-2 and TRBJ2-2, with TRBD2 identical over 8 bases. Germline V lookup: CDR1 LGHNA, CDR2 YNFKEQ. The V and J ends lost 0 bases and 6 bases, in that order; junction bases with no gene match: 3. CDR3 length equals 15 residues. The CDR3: CASSQEGLEAGELFF. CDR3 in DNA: TGTGCCAGCAGCCAAGAGGGACTAGAGGCCGGGGAGCTGTTTTTT.

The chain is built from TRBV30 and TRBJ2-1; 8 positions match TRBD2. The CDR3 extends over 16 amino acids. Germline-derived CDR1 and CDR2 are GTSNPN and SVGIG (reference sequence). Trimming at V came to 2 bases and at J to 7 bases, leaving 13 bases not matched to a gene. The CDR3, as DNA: TGTGCCTGGAGTCGGGGGTCCGGGGGGGCCATAAATGAGCAGTTCTTC. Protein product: CAWSRGSGGAINEQFF.

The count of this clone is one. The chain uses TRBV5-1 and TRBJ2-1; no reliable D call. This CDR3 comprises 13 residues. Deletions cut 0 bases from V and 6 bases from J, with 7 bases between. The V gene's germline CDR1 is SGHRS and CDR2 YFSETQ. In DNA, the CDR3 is TGCGCCAGCAGCTTGGGAAGGGTCAATGAGCAGTTCTTC. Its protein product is CASSLGRVNEQFF.

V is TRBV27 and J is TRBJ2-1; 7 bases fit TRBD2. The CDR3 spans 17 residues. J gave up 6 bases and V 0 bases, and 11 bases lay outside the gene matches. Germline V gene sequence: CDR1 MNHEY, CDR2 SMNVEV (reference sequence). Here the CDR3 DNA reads TGTGCCAGCAGTTTATCGGGGGGGGGAATACCCTCCAATGAGCAGTTCTTC. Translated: CASSLSGGGIPSNEQFF.

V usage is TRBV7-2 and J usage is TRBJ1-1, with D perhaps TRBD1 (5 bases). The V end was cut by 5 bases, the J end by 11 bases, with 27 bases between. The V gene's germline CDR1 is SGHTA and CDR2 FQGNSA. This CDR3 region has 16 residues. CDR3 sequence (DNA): TGTGCCAGCAGCCAGGGACGGAGAAGGTCAGTGATGGAGGCTTTCTTT. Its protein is CASSQGRRRSVMEAFF.

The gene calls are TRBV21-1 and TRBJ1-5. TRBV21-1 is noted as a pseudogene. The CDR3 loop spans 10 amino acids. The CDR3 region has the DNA TGTGCCAGGCTAGTCCAGCCCCAGCATTTT. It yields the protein CARLVQPQHF.

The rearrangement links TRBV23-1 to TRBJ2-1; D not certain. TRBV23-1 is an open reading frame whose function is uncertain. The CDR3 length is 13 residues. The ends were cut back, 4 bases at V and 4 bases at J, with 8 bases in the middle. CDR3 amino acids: CASSRRTYNEQFF. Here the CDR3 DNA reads TGCGCCAGCAGTCGCCGAACTTACAATGAGCAGTTCTTC.

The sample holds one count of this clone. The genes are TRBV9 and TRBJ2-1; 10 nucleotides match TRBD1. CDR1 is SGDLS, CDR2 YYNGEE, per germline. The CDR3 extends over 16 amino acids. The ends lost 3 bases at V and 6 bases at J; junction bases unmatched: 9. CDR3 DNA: TGTGCCAGCAGCGCCCCAGGGGACAGGGGACTCAATGAGCAGTTCTTC. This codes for CASSAPGDRGLNEQFF.

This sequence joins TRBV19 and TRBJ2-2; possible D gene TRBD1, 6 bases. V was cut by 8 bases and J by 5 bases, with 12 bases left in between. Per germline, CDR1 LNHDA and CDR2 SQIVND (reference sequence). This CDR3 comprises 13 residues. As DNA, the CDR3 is TGTGCCAGTTCGACAGGACGGACCGGGGAGCTGTTTTTT. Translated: CASSTGRTGELFF.

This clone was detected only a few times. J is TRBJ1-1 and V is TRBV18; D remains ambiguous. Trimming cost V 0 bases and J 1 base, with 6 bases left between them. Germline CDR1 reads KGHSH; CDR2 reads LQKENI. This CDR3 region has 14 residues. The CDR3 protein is CASSPPAKNTEAFF. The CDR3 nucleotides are TGTGCCAGCTCACCACCGGCCAAGAACACTGAAGCTTTCTTT.

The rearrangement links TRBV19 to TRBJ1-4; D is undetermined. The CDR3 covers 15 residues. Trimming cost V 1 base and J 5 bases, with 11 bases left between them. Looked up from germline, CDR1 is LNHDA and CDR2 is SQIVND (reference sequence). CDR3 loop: CASSIVGRVNEKLFF. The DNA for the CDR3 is TGTGCCAGTAGTATAGTAGGCCGGGTGAATGAAAAACTGTTTTTT.

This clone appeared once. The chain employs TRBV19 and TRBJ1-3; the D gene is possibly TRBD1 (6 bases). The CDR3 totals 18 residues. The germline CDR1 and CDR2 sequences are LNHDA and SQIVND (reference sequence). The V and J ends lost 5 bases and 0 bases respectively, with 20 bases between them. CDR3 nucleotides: TGTGCCAGTAGTTCCAAATCGGCCAGGGGCCTCTCTGGAAACACCATATATTTT. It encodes CASSSKSARGLSGNTIYF.

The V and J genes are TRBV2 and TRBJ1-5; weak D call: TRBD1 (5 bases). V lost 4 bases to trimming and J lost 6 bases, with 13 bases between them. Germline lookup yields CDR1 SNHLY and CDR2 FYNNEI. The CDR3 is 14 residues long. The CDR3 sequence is CASSVQGRGQPQHF. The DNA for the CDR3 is TGTGCCAGCAGTGTTCAGGGAAGAGGTCAGCCCCAGCATTTT.

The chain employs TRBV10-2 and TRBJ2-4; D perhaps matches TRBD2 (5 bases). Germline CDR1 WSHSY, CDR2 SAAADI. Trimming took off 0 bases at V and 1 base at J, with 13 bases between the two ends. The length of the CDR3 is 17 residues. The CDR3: CASSESALLAAKNIQYF. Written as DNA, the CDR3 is TGCGCCAGCAGTGAGTCGGCTCTGTTAGCGGCCAAAAACATTCAGTACTTC.

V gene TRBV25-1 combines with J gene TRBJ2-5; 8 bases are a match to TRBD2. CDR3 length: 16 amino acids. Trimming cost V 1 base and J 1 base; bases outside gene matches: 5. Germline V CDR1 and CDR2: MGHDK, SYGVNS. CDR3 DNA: TGTGCCAGCAGTGAATTTGGCGGGGGGCTCCAAGAGACCCAGTACTTC. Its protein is CASSEFGGGLQETQYF.

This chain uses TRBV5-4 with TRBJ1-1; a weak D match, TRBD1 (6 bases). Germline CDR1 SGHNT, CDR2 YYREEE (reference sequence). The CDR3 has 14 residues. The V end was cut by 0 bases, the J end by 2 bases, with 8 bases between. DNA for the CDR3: TGTGCCAGCAGCTTGGGGGGGGCCAACACTGAAGCTTTCTTT. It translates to CASSLGGANTEAFF.

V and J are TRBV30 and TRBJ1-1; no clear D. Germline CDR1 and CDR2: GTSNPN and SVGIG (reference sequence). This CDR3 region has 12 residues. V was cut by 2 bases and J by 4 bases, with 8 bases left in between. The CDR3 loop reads CAWSSARTEAFF. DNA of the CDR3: TGTGCCTGGAGTTCCGCTCGCACTGAAGCTTTCTTT. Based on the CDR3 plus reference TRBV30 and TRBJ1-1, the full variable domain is SQTIHQWPATLVQPVGSPLSLECTVEGTSNPNLYWYRQAAGRGLQLLFYSVGIGQISSEVPQNLSASRPQDRQFILSSKKLLLSDSGFYLCAWSSARTEAFFGQGTRLTVV.

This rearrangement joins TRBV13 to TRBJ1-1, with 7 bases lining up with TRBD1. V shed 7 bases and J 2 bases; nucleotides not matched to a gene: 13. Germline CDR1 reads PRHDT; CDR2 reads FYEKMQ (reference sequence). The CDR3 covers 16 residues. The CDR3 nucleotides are TGTGCCAGCATCAAGGTACTGACAGGGACTAACACTGAAGCTTTCTTT. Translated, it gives CASIKVLTGTNTEAFF.

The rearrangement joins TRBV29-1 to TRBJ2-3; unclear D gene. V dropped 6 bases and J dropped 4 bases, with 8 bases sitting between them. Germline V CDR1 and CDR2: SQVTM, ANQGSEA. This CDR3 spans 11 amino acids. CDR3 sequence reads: CSVVGADTQYF. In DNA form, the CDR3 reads TGCAGCGTGGTTGGAGCAGATACGCAGTATTTT.